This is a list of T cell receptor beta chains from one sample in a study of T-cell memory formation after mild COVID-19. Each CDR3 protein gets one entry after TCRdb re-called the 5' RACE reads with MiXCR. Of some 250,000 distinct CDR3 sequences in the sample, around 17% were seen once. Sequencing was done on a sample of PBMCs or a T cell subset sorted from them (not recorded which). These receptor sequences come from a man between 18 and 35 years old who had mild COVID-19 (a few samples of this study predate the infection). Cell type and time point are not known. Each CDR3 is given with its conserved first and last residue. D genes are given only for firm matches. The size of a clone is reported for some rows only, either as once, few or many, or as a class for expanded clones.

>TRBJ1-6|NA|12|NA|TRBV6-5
TGTGCCAGCAGTTACCTGCGAGGACCCCTCCACTTT
CASSYLRGPLHF
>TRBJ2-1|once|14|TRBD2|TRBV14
TGTGCCAGCAGCTCTACCGGAGCGGGGATTGAGCAGTTCTTC
CASSSTGAGIEQFF
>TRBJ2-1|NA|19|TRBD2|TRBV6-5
TGTGCCAGCAGTTACTCAGGGACTAGCGGGGGGAGCTCCTACAATGAGCAGTTCTTC
CASSYSGTSGGSSYNEQFF
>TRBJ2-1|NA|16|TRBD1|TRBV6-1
TGTGCCAGCAGGGACCGACAGGGTAATGGGCGCAATGAGCAGTTCTTC
CASRDRQGNGRNEQFF
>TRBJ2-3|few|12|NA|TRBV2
TGTGCCAGCGTGGCCCTTCAGGATACGCAGTATTTT
CASVALQDTQYF
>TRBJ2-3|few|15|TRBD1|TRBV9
TGTGCCAGCAGCGCCCCGACAGGGGCAGAAGATACGCAGTATTTT
CASSAPTGAEDTQYF
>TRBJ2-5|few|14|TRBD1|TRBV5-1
TGCGCCAGCAGCTGGGGACAGAGGCAAGAGACCCAGTACTTC
CASSWGQRQETQYF
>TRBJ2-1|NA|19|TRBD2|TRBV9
TGTGCCAGCAGCGCTTCGCCGGGACTAGCGGGAGGTCCCTACAATGAGCAGTTCTTC
CASSASPGLAGGPYNEQFF
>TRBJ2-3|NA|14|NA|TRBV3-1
TGTGCCAGCAGCCAACCGGGACTCGCAGATACGCAGTATTTT
CASSQPGLADTQYF
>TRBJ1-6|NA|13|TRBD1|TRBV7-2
TGTGCCAGCAGCGGACAGGGTGTTTCACCCCTCCACTTT
CASSGQGVSPLHF
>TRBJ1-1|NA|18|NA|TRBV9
TGTGCCAGCAGCGTAGGGAGGTTGGGGGCCGGGGGGGGAACTGAAGCTTTCTTT
CASSVGRLGAGGGTEAFF
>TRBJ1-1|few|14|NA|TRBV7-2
TGTGCCAGCAGCGCTGTGGGTACTGGCACTGAAGCTTTCTTT
CASSAVGTGTEAFF
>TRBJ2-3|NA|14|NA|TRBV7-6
TGTGCCAGCAGCTTCGGCAGAAGCACAGATACGCAGTATTTT
CASSFGRSTDTQYF
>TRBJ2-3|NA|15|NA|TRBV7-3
TGTGCCAGCAGCCGCGGACGACTACACACAGATACGCAGTATTTT
CASSRGRLHTDTQYF
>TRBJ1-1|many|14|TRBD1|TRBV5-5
TGTGCCAGCAGCTTGGTACAGGGGTACACTGAAGCTTTCTTT
CASSLVQGYTEAFF
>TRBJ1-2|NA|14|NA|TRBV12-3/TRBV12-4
TGTGCCAGCACTCCCGGGGGTCCAGGGTTTGGCTACACCTTC
CASTPGGPGFGYTF
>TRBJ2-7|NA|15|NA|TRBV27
TGTGCCAGCAGCTTGGCCCTTGGGGATTCCTACGAGCAGTACTTC
CASSLALGDSYEQYF
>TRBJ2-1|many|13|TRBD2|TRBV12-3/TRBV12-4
TGTGCCAGCAAGGGACTAGCGGTCCATGAGCAGTTCTTC
CASKGLAVHEQFF
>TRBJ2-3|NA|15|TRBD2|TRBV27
TGTGCCAGCAGTTTAAGCGGGGGGCCCACCCCAGCGCAGTATTTT
CASSLSGGPTPAQYF
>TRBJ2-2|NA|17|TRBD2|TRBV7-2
TGTGCCAGCAGCTTAGCGAGGGGAGGGGCTGACACCGGGGAGCTGTTTTTT
CASSLARGGADTGELFF
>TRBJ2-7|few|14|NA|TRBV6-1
TGTGCCAGCACCCCGGCAGAGGAGTCCTACGAGCAGTACTTC
CASTPAEESYEQYF
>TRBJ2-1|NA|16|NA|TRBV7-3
TGTGCCAGCAGCCCAACCCCCCAGGGTTCCTACAATGAGCAGTTCTTC
CASSPTPQGSYNEQFF
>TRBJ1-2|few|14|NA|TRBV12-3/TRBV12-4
TGTGCCAGCAGGGGCCCGGGGGATAACTATGGCTACACCTTC
CASRGPGDNYGYTF
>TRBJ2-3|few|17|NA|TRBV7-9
TGTGCCAGCAGCCAAGTTACAGGGAAGGTCGGCCTAGATACGCAGTATTTT
CASSQVTGKVGLDTQYF
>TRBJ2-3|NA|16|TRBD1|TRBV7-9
TGTGCCAGCAGCCCCGGAAGGGGACAGTCCACAGATACGCAGTATTTT
CASSPGRGQSTDTQYF
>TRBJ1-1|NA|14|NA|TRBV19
TGTGCCAGTAGTTACACCGGGCGGGGCACTGAAGCTTTCTTT
CASSYTGRGTEAFF
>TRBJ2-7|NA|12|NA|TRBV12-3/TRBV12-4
TGTGCCAGCAGTTTAATCGCGTACGAGCAGTACTTC
CASSLIAYEQYF
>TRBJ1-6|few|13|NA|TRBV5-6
TGTGCCAGCAGCTCATGGGCTAATTCACCCCTCCACTTT
CASSSWANSPLHF
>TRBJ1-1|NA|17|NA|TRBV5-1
TGCGCCAGCAGCTTGCTGCTTATGAGGGGGGAGGACACTGAAGCTTTCTTT
CASSLLLMRGEDTEAFF
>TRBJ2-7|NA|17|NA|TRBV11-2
TGTGCCAGCAGCTTAGGCAACCTGGGACTCCAACAGCACGGGCAGTACTTC
CASSLGNLGLQQHGQYF
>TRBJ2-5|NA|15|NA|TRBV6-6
TGTGCCAGCAGCCTGGACTGGGATCTAGGAGAGACCCAGTACTTC
CASSLDWDLGETQYF
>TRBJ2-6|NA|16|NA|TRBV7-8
TGTGCCAGCAGCAGCCTCAGACAGGCTGGGGCCAACGTCCTGACTTTC
CASSSLRQAGANVLTF
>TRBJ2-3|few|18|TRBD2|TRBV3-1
TGTGCCAGCAGCCAAGGGCTAGCGGGGGCCTCTAGCACAGATACGCAGTATTTT
CASSQGLAGASSTDTQYF
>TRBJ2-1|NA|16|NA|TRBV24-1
TGTGCCACCAGTGATCCAGGGGGGAGACATTACAATGAGCAGTTCTTC
CATSDPGGRHYNEQFF
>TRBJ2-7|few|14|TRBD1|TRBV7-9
TGTGCCAGCAGCGCCCGACAGGGGCAGGGCGAGCAGTACTTC
CASSARQGQGEQYF
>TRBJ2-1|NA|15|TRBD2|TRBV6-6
TGTGCCAGCTTGGAGGGACTAGCCTCCTACAATGAGCAGTTCTTC
CASLEGLASYNEQFF
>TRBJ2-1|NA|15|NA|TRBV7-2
TGTGCCAGCAGCTTATCGTTAGTAGAATGGGATGAGCAGTTCTTC
CASSLSLVEWDEQFF
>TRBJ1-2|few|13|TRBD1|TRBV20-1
TGCAGTGCTCGTCCGGGACAGGGGTCCGGCTACACCTTC
CSARPGQGSGYTF
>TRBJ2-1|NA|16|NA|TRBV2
TGTGCCAGCAGCGTAACAAACAGGGTCCTTAACAATGAGCAGTTCTTC
CASSVTNRVLNNEQFF
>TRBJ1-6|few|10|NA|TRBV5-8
TGTGCCAGCAGCGCCTCCGGGGTCCACTTT
CASSASGVHF
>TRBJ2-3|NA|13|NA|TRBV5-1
TGCGCCAGCAGCTTGGGAGGTATAGATACGCAGTATTTT
CASSLGGIDTQYF
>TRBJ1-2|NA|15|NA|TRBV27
TGTGCCAGCAGCCCCGGGCGGATACCGAACTATGGCTACACCTTC
CASSPGRIPNYGYTF
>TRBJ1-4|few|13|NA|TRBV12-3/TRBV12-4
TGTGCCAGCAGTGCCCGGGGGGGAGAAAAACTGTTTTTT
CASSARGGEKLFF
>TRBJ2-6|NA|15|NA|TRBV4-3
TGCGCCAGCAGCCAAGAATGGGGTGGCGCCAACGTCCTGACTTTC
CASSQEWGGANVLTF
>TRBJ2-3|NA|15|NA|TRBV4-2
TGTGCCAGCAGCCAAGAATCAGGGGCCACAGATACGCAGTATTTT
CASSQESGATDTQYF
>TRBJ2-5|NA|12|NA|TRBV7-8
TGTGCCAGCGCGGGACAGCAAGAGACCCAGTACTTC
CASAGQQETQYF
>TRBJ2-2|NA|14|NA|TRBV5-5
TGTGCCAGCAGCTCCCAGGGAAAATCCGGGGAGCTGTTTTTT
CASSSQGKSGELFF
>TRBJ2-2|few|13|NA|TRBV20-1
TGCAGTGCTAGCGGGCGGAACACCGGGGAGCTGTTTTTT
CSASGRNTGELFF
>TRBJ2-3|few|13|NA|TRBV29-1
TGCAGCGTTGCTAGGCGGAACCCAAATACGCAGTATTTT
CSVARRNPNTQYF
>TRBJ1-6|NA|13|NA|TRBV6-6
TGTGCCAGCAGTTACCGTGCAGGCGAACCCCTCCACTTT
CASSYRAGEPLHF
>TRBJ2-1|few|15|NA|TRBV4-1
TGCGCCAGCAGCCAAGAGAGACAGCCTTACAATGAGCAGTTCTTC
CASSQERQPYNEQFF
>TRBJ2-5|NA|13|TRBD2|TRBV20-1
TGCAGTGCTACGAGCGGGGGCTCGGAGACCCAGTACTTC
CSATSGGSETQYF